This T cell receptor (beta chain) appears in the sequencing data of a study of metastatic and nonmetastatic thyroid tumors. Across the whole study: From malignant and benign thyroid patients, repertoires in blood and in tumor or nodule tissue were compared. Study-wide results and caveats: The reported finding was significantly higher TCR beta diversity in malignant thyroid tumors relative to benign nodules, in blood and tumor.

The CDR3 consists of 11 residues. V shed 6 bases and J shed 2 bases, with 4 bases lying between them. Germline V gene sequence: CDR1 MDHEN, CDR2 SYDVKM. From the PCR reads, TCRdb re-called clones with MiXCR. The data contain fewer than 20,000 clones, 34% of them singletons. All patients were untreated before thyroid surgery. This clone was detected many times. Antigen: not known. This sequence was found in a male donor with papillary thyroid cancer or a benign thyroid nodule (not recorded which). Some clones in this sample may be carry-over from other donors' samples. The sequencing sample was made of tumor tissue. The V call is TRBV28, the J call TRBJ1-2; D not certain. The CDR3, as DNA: TGTGCCAGCAGCCGAAACTATGGCTACACCTTC. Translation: CASSRNYGYTF.